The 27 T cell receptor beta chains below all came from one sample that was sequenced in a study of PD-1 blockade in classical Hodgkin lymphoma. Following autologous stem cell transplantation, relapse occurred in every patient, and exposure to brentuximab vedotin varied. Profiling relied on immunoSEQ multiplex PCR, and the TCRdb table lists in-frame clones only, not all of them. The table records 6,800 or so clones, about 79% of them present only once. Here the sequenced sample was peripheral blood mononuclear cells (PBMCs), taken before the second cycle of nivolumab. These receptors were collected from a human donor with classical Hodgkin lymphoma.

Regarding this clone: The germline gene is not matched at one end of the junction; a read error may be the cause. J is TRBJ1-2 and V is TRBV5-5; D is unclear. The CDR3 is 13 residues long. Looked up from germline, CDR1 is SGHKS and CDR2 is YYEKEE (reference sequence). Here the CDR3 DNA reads TGTGCCAGCAGCTTGGAGCCCTCCTATGGCTATACCTTC. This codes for CASSLEPSYGYTF.

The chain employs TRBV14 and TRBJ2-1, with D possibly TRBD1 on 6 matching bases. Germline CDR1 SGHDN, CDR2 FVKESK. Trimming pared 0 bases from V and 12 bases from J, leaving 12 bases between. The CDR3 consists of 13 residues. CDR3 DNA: TGTGCCAGCAGCCAAGACCAGACAGGTTTGCAGTTCTTC. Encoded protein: CASSQDQTGLQFF.

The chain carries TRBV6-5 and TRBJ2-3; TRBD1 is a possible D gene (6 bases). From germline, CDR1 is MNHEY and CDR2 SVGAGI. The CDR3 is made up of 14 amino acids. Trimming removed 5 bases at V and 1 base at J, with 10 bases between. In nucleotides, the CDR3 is TGTGCCAGCAGTACAGGGATACGCACAGATACGCAGTATTTT. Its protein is CASSTGIRTDTQYF.

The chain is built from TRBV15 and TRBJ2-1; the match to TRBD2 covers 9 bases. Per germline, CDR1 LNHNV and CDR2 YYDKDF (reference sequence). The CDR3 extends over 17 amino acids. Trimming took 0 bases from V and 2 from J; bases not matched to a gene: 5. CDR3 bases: TGTGCCACCAGCAGAGATCCCCTAGCGGGACCCTACAATGAGCAGTTCTTC. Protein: CATSRDPLAGPYNEQFF.

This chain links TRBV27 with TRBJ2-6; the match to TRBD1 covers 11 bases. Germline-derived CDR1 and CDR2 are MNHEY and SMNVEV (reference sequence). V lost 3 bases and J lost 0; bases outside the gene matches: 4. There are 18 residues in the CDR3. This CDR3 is CASSLGTGGSSGANVLTF. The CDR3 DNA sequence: TGTGCCAGCAGTTTGGGGACAGGGGGGAGCTCTGGGGCCAACGTCCTGACTTTC.

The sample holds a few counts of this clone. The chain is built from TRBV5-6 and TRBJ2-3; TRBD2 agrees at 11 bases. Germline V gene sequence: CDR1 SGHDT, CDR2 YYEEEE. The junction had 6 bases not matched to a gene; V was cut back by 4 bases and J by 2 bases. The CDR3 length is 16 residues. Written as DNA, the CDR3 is TGTGCCAGCAGCCTCCCTAGCGGGAGGTTCACAGATACGCAGTATTTT. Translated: CASSLPSGRFTDTQYF.

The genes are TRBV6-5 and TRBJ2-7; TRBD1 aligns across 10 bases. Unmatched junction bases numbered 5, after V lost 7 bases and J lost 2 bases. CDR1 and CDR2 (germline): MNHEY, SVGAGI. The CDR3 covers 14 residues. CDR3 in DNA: TGTGCCAGCACGAGCGGGACAGGGGCCTACGAGCAGTACTTC. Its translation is CASTSGTGAYEQYF.

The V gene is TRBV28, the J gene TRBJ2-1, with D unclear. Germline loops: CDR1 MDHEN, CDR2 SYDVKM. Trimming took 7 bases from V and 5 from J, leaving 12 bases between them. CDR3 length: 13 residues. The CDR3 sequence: CASTLDLNNEQFF. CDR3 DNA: TGTGCCAGCACTCTAGATCTGAACAATGAGCAGTTCTTC.

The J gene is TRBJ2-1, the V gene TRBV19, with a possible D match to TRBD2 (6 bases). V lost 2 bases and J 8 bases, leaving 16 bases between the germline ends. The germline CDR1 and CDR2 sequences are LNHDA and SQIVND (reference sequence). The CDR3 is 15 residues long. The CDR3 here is CASSIRRVGSHEQFF. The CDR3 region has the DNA TGTGCCAGTAGTATAAGGAGGGTAGGTAGTCATGAGCAGTTCTTC.

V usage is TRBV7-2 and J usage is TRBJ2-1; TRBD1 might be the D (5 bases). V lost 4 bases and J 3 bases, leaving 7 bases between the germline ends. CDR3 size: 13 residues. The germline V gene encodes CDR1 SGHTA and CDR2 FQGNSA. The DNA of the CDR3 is TGTGCCAGCAGCTCAGACAGCTACAATGAGCAGTTCTTC. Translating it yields CASSSDSYNEQFF.

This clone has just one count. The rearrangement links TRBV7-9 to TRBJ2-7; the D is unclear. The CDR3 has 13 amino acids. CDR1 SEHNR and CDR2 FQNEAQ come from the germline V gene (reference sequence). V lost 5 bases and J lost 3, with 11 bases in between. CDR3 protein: CASSPQVGYEQYF. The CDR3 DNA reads TGTGCCAGCAGCCCGCAGGTGGGCTACGAGCAGTACTTC.

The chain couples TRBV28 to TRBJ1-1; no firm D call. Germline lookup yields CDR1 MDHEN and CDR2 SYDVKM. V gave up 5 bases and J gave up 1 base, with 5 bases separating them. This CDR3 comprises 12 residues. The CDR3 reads CASSLPNTEAFF. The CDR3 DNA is TGTGCCAGCAGTCTCCCGAACACTGAAGCTTTCTTT.

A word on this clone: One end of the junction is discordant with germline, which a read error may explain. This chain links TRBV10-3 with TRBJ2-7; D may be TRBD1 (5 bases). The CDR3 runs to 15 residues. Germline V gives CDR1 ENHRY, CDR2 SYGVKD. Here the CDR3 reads CASSYSTTAGYEQYF. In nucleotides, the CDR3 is TGTGCCAGCAGTTACTCGACGACAGCCGGTTACGAGCAGTACTTC.

The CDR3 spells CASSPQGANQPQHF. DNA for the CDR3: TGTGCCAGCAGCCCTCAGGGGGCTAATCAGCCCCAGCATTTT. The chain carries TRBV4-2 and TRBJ1-5; TRBD1 agrees at 8 bases. This CDR3 contains 14 residues. Germline V lookup: CDR1 LGHNA, CDR2 YNFKEQ. J gave up 4 bases and V 4 bases, and 3 bases lay outside the gene matches.

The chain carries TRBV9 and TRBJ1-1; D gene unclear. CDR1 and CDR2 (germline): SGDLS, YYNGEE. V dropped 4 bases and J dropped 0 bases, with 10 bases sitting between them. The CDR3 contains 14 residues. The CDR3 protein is CASSPRLMNTEAFF. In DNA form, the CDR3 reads TGTGCCAGCAGCCCTAGGCTAATGAACACTGAAGCTTTCTTT.

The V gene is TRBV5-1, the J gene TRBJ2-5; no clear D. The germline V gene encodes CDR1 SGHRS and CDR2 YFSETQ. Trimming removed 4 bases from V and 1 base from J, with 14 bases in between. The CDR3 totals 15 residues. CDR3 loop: CASSPSTTLQETQYF. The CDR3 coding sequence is TGCGCCAGCAGCCCTTCGACCACCCTCCAAGAGACCCAGTACTTC.

The CDR3 spells CASSQELRASYPDTQYF. CDR3 in DNA: TGTGCCAGCAGCCAAGAACTTCGGGCTAGCTATCCAGATACGCAGTATTTT. The chain links TRBV4-2 to TRBJ2-3; a possible D gene is TRBD2 (5 bases). The CDR3 is made up of 17 amino acids. Germline CDR1 reads LGHNA; CDR2 reads YNFKEQ. Deletions cut 0 bases from V and 4 bases from J, with 17 bases between.

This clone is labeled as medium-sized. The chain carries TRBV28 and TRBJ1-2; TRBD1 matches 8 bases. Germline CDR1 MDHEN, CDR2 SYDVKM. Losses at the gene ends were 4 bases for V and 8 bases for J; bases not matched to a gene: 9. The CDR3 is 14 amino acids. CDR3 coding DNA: TGTGCCAGCAGTTGGACAGGGCTAGGGCGCGGCTACACCTTC. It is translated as CASSWTGLGRGYTF.

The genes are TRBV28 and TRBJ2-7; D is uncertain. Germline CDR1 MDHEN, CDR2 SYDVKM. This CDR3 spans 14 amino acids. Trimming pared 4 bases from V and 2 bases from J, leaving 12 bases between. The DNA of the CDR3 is TGTGCCAGCAGTTCAAGCGTACACCCCTACGAGCAGTACTTC. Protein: CASSSSVHPYEQYF.

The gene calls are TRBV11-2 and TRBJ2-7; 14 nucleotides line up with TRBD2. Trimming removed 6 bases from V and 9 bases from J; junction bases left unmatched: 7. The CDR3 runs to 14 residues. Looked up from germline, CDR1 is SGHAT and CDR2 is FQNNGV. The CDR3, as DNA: TGTGCCAGCAGGCCCGGGACTAGCGGGAGTCCGCAGTACTTC. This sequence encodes CASRPGTSGSPQYF.

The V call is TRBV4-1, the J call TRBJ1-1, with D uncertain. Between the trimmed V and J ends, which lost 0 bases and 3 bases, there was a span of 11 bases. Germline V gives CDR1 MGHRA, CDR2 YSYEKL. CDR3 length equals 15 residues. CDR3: CASSQEKGRDTEAFF. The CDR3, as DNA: TGCGCCAGCAGCCAAGAAAAGGGCCGAGACACTGAAGCTTTCTTT.

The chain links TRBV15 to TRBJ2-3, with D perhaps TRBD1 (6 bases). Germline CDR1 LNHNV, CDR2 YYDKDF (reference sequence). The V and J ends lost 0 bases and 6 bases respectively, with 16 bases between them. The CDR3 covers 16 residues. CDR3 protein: CATSRDRAGVGDTQYF. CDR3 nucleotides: TGTGCCACCAGCAGAGATCGGGCAGGGGTTGGGGATACGCAGTATTTT.

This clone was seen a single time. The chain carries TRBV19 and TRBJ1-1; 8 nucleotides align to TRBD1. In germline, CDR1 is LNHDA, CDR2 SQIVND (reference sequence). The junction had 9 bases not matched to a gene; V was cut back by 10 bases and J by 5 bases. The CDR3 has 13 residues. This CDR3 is CATLDRARTEAFF. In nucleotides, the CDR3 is TGTGCCACCCTGGACAGGGCGAGGACTGAAGCTTTCTTT. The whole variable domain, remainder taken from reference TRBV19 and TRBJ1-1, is DGGITQSPKYLFRKEGQNVTLSCEQNLNHDAMYWYRQDPGQGLRLIYYSQIVNDFQKGDIAEGYSVSREKKESFPLTVTSAQKNPTAFYLCATLDRARTEAFFGQGTRLTVV.

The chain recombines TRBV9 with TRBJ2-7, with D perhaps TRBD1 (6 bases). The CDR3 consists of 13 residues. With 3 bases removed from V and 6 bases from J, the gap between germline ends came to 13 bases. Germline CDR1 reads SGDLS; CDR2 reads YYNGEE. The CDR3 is CASSGSTGPEQYF. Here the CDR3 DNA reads TGTGCCAGCAGCGGTTCCACAGGGCCCGAGCAGTACTTC.

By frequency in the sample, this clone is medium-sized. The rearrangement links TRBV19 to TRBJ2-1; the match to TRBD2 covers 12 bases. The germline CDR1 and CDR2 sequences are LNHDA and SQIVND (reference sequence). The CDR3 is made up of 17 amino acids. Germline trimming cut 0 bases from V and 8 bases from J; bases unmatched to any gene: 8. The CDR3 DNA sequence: TGTGCCAGTAGTATAGACTCCCTAGCGGGAGGGCCTCATGAGCAGTTCTTC. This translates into CASSIDSLAGGPHEQFF.

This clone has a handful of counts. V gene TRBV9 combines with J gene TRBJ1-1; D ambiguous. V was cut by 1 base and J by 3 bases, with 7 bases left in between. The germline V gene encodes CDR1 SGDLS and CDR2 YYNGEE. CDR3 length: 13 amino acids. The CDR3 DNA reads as TGTGCCAGCAGCGTATTACCGGACACTGAAGCTTTCTTT. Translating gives CASSVLPDTEAFF.

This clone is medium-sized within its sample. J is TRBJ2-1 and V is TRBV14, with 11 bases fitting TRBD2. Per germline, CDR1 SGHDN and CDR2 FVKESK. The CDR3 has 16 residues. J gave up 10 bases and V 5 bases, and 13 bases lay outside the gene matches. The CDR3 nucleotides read TGTGCCAGCAGCATAGGAGCACTAGCGGGAGTTTGGGAGCAGTTCTTC. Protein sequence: CASSIGALAGVWEQFF.